The clone carrying this T cell receptor beta chain was recorded at least ten times. Its specificity is not known. These data originate in a study of read filtering for tumor transcriptome and immune sequencing. The wider study: TCR-mapped reads were about 4 to 11 million with IR-seq versus roughly 75 to 1,400 with RNA-seq.

Whole-study results and caveats: Correlation between methods rose after single-read clonotypes were removed. Sorted CD138-negative bone marrow cells were not purified T cells.

The library was built from roughly 400 ng RNA with molecular barcoded adaptors for alpha/delta and beta/gamma chains. TCRdb recomputed calls from the reads with MiXCR, one row per CDR3 protein. The table has about 130,000 distinct CDR3 sequences, under 15% seen once. Looked up from germline, CDR1 is MNHNS and CDR2 is SASEGT. The CDR3 is 17 residues long. V shed 6 bases, J shed 5 bases, and the junction held 17 bases outside the gene matches. The material sequenced was a population of CD138-negative cells sorted from bone marrow. The receptor was derived from a donor aged 40 or older with multiple myeloma. The chain couples TRBV6-1 to TRBJ1-2; 8 bases are a match to TRBD1. CDR3 sequence: CASSAPGQELAGYGYTF. CDR3 DNA sequence: TGTGCCAGCAGCGCCCCGGGACAGGAGCTTGCTGGTTATGGCTACACCTTC.